These 21 T cell receptor beta chains came from one sample sequenced in a study of cytomegalovirus exposure and HLA in healthy donors. PCR amplification relied on 60 Vbeta primers (plus 13 Jbeta primers). The data were produced by immunoSEQ multiplex PCR, yet TCRdb's version contains in-frame clones alone and is incomplete. The sample holds some 120,000 clones, roughly 80% seen once. Source material: PBMCs. These receptors were obtained from a man aged 25 to 40 in good health and CMV-seronegative.

This chain connects TRBV11-2 to TRBJ1-2; weak D call: TRBD1 (5 bases). From germline, CDR1 is SGHAT and CDR2 FQNNGV. The CDR3 has 14 residues. V lost 6 bases and J lost 7, with 18 bases in between. CDR3 loop: CASRLAGLEVGYTF. In DNA, the CDR3 is TGTGCCAGCAGGCTCGCGGGACTAGAGGTTGGCTACACCTTC.

The chain recombines TRBV27 with TRBJ1-3, with TRBD1 as a possible D gene (5 bases). Trimming left V 6 bases short and J 7 bases short, with 16 bases between. This CDR3 contains 14 residues. Germline V gives CDR1 MNHEY, CDR2 SMNVEV (reference sequence). The chain's CDR3 is CASSLAGVGNTIYF. The DNA of the CDR3 is TGTGCCAGCAGCCTGGCGGGGGTCGGGAACACCATATATTTT.

The chain combines TRBV30 with TRBJ1-4; D unresolved. The germline V gene has CDR1 GTSNPN and CDR2 SVGIG (reference sequence). The CDR3 spans 17 residues. Trimming stripped 1 base from V and 0 bases from J, with 15 bases between. The CDR3 sequence is CAWSGLIGSATNEKLFF. The CDR3 nucleotides are TGTGCCTGGAGTGGCTTAATCGGGTCCGCAACTAATGAAAAACTGTTTTTT. Variable domain in full (rest from reference TRBV30 and TRBJ1-4): SQTIHQWPATLVQPVGSPLSLECTVEGTSNPNLYWYRQAAGRGLQLLFYSVGIGQISSEVPQNLSASRPQDRQFILSSKKLLLSDSGFYLCAWSGLIGSATNEKLFFGSGTQLSVL.

J is TRBJ1-1 and V is TRBV9; a possible D gene is TRBD1 (6 bases). Germline V lookup: CDR1 SGDLS, CDR2 YYNGEE. Trimming stripped 0 bases from V and 6 bases from J, with 18 bases between. The CDR3 extends over 16 amino acids. Here the CDR3 reads CASSVGQGLSIAEAFF. The CDR3, as DNA: TGTGCCAGCAGCGTAGGTCAGGGGCTATCGATCGCTGAAGCTTTCTTT.

The J gene is TRBJ2-3, the V gene TRBV11-2; D possibly corresponds to TRBD2 (7 bases). Trimming cost V 2 bases and J 2 bases, with 14 bases left between them. Germline assignment: CDR1 SGHAT and CDR2 FQNNGV. The length of the CDR3 is 16 residues. The CDR3 spells CASSLRVGGPTDTQYF. The CDR3 bases are TGTGCCAGCAGCTTACGTGTGGGGGGGCCCACAGATACGCAGTATTTT. Looking up the rest from reference TRBV11-2 and TRBJ2-3 gives the full variable domain: EAGVAQSPRYKIIEKRQSVAFWCNPISGHATLYWYQQILGQGPKLLIQFQNNGVVDDSQLPKDRFSAERLKGVDSTLKIQPAKLEDSAVYLCASSLRVGGPTDTQYFGPGTRLTVL.

The chain is built from TRBV4-1 and TRBJ2-1; TRBD2 matches 16 bases. Unmatched junction bases numbered 4, after V lost 3 bases and J lost 5 bases. Germline lookup yields CDR1 MGHRA and CDR2 YSYEKL. The CDR3 consists of 17 residues. The DNA of the CDR3 is TGCGCCAGCAGCCAGGGGACTAGCGGGGGGGTGCACAATGAGCAGTTCTTC. It encodes CASSQGTSGGVHNEQFF.

V is TRBV7-2 and J is TRBJ1-1; D not certain. V was shortened by 3 bases and J by 5 bases, with 10 bases between the two germline ends. Germline V gene data show CDR1 as SGHTA and CDR2 as FQGNSA. This CDR3 comprises 13 residues. The CDR3 nucleotides are TGTGCCAGCAGCTTTCAACAAGTTACTGAAGCTTTCTTT. Translated, it gives CASSFQQVTEAFF. The full variable domain, with the rest looked up from reference TRBV7-2 and TRBJ1-1, is GAGVSQSPSNKVTEKGKDVELRCDPISGHTALYWYRQSLGQGLEFLIYFQGNSAPDKSGLPSDRFSAERTGGSVSTLTIQRTQQEDSAVYLCASSFQQVTEAFFGQGTRLTVV.

The CDR3 DNA reads TGTGCCAGCAGCTTGGACAGGGGGCTGAACACTGAAGCTTTCTTT. Residues: CASSLDRGLNTEAFF. This rearrangement joins TRBV7-9 to TRBJ1-1, with 11 bases that match TRBD1. The CDR3 is 15 amino acids. V gave up 3 bases and J gave up 0 bases; unmatched junction bases: 0. Germline V gives CDR1 SEHNR, CDR2 FQNEAQ (reference sequence).

This clone has only a few counts. V gene TRBV9 combines with J gene TRBJ1-4, with 7 bases matching TRBD1. The CDR3 covers 14 residues. Germline V CDR1 and CDR2: SGDLS, YYNGEE. Losses at the gene ends were 3 bases for V and 12 bases for J; bases not matched to a gene: 11. In DNA form, the CDR3 reads TGTGCCAGCAGCGGGACAGGCCCTTGGGGAGAACTGTTTTTT. Translating it yields CASSGTGPWGELFF.

CDR3 protein: CASSGLYEQYF. The CDR3 DNA reads as TGTGCCAGCAGTGGACTGTACGAGCAGTACTTC. This sequence joins TRBV28 and TRBJ2-7; D might be TRBD2 (5 bases). This CDR3 comprises 11 residues. Germline V gene lookup returns CDR1 MDHEN and CDR2 SYDVKM. V dropped 5 bases and J dropped 4 bases, with 6 bases sitting between them.

This clone occurred a few times. The chain is built from TRBV19 and TRBJ2-1; TRBD1 matches 7 bases. There are 14 residues in the CDR3. Germline CDR1 and CDR2: LNHDA and SQIVND (reference sequence). The V segment lost 8 bases and the J segment 2 bases; nucleotides outside the gene matches: 6. Here the CDR3 DNA reads TGTGCCAGTTCAGGGGGAAGGACCTACAATGAGCAGTTCTTC. Translation gives CASSGGRTYNEQFF.

This sequence joins TRBV19 and TRBJ1-1; D not certain. The CDR3 is 14 residues long. V lost 3 bases and J lost 4, with 12 bases in between. CDR1 and CDR2 (germline): LNHDA, SQIVND (reference sequence). In DNA, the CDR3 is TGTGCCAGTAGTATTCCTGGAGCTGGCACTGAAGCTTTCTTT. Residues: CASSIPGAGTEAFF.

The CDR3 region is CASSLVGQGFGNTIYF. The CDR3 nucleotides read TGTGCCAGCAGCTTAGTGGGACAGGGGTTTGGAAACACCATATATTTT. The chain employs TRBV7-8 and TRBJ1-3; 10 bases map to TRBD1. The V segment lost 1 base and the J segment 3 bases; nucleotides outside the gene matches: 3. Germline CDR1 SGHVS, CDR2 FQNEAQ. The CDR3 runs to 16 residues.

The chain recombines TRBV11-2 with TRBJ2-7, with TRBD1 identical over 9 bases. The V and J ends lost 5 bases and 4 bases, in that order; junction bases with no gene match: 6. The CDR3 sequence is 14 residues long. The germline V gene encodes CDR1 SGHAT and CDR2 FQNNGV. The CDR3 DNA follows: TGTGCCAGCAGCCCTGGGGGACAGGGTTACGAGCAGTACTTC. Translation: CASSPGGQGYEQYF. The full variable domain, in which reference TRBV11-2 and TRBJ2-7 provide the parts outside the CDR3, is EAGVAQSPRYKIIEKRQSVAFWCNPISGHATLYWYQQILGQGPKLLIQFQNNGVVDDSQLPKDRFSAERLKGVDSTLKIQPAKLEDSAVYLCASSPGGQGYEQYFGPGTRLTVT.

The V and J genes are TRBV18 and TRBJ1-1, with D unresolved. Germline V lookup: CDR1 KGHSH, CDR2 LQKENI. This CDR3 has 14 residues. Trimming stripped 4 bases from V and 1 base from J, with 10 bases between. The CDR3 reads CASSQLEKNTEAFF. The CDR3 bases are TGTGCCAGCTCACAACTAGAAAAGAACACTGAAGCTTTCTTT.

Note on this clone: Sequence at one end of the junction differs from germline and may be a read error. The chain uses TRBV11-2 and TRBJ2-7; unclear D gene. The germline gives CDR1 SGHAT, CDR2 FQNNGV. The CDR3 has 14 amino acids. The CDR3 here is CASTLVGSAYEQYF. CDR3 nucleotide sequence: TGTGCCAGCACCTTAGTAGGAAGCGCCTACGAGCAGTACTTC.

This clone was picked up one time. The chain combines TRBV13 with TRBJ2-5; perhaps TRBD2 as D (6 bases). The CDR3 extends over 14 amino acids. Deletions cut 6 bases from V and 5 bases from J, with 16 bases between. Germline V CDR1 and CDR2: PRHDT, FYEKMQ (reference sequence). The CDR3 loop reads CASSTAGGRETQYF. DNA for the CDR3: TGTGCCAGCAGTACCGCCGGGGGAAGGGAGACCCAGTACTTC.

This sequence joins TRBV28 and TRBJ2-1; 9 nucleotides align to TRBD2. The CDR3 loop spans 17 amino acids. The J segment lost 1 base and the V segment lost 2 bases, leaving 6 bases of the junction unmatched. Germline CDR1 and CDR2: MDHEN and SYDVKM. CDR3 nucleotides: TGTGCCAGCAGTTTAGTCGCTAGCGGGGCGTCCTACAATGAGCAGTTCTTC. This sequence encodes CASSLVASGASYNEQFF.

The genes are TRBV27 and TRBJ1-4; D unresolved. Germline V gene data show CDR1 as MNHEY and CDR2 as SMNVEV (reference sequence). V was pared by 5 bases and J by 0 bases, with 10 bases between. The CDR3 runs 15 residues. The CDR3 nucleotides read TGTGCCAGCAGTATTCGCAAGCCAACTAATGAAAAACTGTTTTTT. Translation gives CASSIRKPTNEKLFF.

This chain uses TRBV10-1 with TRBJ2-1; no clear D. Germline CDR1 and CDR2: WNHNN and SYGVQD (reference sequence). The CDR3 sequence is 13 residues long. The V end was cut by 0 bases, the J end by 10 bases, with 10 bases between. CDR3 protein: CASSESRAGEQFF. The DNA of the CDR3 is TGCGCCAGCAGTGAGTCCAGAGCAGGAGAGCAGTTCTTC.

The J gene is TRBJ1-5, the V gene TRBV2; TRBD1 aligns across 7 bases. Germline V gene sequence: CDR1 SNHLY, CDR2 FYNNEI. The J segment lost 10 bases and the V segment lost 6 bases, leaving 15 bases of the junction unmatched. The length of the CDR3 is 15 residues. The CDR3 loop is CASRRREGAHNPQHF. DNA of the CDR3: TGTGCCAGCAGGCGGCGTGAGGGGGCGCACAATCCCCAGCATTTT.